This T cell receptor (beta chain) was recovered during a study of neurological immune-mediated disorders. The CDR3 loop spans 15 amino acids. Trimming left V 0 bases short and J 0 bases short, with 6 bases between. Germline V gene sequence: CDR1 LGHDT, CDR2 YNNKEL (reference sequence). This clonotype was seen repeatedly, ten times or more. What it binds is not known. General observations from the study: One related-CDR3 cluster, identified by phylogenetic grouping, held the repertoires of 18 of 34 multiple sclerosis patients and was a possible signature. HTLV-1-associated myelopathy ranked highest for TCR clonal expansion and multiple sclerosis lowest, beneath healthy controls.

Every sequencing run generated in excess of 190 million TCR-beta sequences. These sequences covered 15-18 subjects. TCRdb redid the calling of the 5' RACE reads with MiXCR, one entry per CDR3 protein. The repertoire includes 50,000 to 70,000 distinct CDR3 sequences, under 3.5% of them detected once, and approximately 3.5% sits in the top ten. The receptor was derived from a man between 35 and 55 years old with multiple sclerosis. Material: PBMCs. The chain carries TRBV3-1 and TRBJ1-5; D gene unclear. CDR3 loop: CASSQDPGSNQPQHF. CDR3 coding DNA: TGTGCCAGCAGCCAAGACCCGGGTAGCAATCAGCCCCAGCATTTT.